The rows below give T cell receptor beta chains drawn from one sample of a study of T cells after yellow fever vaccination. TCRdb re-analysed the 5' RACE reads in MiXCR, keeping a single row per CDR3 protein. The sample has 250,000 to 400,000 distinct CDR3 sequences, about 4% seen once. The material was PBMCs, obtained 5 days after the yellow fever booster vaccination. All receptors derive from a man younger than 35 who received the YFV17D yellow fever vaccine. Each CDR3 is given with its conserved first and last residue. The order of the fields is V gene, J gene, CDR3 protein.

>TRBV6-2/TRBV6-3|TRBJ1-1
CASLYRASTGEAFF
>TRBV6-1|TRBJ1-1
CASSDQAGTNTEAFF
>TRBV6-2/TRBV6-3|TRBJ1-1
CASSYNAEAFF
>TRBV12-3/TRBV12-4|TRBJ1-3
CASSRGQVPGNTIYF
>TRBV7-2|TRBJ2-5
CASSPFGQDFQETQYF
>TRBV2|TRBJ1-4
CASSVRPINEKLFF
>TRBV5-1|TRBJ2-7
CASSSPTNSYEQYF
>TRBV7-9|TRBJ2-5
CASSLALAGTGETQYF
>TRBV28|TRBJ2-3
CASTSLGGGGFTDTQYF
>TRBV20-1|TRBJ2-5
CSARDSAGVETQYF
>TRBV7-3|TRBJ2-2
CASSPSGGASTGELFF
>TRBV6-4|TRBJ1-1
CASSREENTEAFF
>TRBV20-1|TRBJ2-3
CSAPKGGTSTDTQYF
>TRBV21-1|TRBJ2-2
CASSKGDRVTGELFF
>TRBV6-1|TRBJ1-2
CASSDQTDYGYTF
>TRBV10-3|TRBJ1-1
CAIKMVAGLNTEAFF
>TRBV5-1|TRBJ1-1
CASSLHNGNTEAFF
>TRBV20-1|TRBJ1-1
CSARAGATDTEAFF
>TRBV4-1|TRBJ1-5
CASSFTGSGSNQPQHF
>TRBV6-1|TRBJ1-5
CASSRRRDSNQPQHF
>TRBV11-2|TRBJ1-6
CASSLGGQGFSDSLHF
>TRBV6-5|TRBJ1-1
CASSYSILGNTEAFF
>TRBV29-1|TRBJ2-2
CSVERRTSTGELFF
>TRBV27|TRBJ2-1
CASRRTWREQFF
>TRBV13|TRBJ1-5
CASSLPGYNQPQHF
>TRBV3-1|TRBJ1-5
CASSQVRGPQHF
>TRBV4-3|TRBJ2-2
CASSNYQRGSRSGELFF